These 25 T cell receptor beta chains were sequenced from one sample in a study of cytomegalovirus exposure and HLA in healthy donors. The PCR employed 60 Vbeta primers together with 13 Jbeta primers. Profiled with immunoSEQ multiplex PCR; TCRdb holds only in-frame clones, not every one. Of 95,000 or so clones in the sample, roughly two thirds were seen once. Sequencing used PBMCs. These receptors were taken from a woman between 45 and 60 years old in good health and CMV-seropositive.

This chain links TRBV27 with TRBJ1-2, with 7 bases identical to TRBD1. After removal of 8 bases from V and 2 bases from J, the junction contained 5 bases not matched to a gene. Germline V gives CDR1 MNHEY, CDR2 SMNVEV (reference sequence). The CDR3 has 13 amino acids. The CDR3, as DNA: TGTGCCAGCTATGGACAGGCAAACTATGGCTACACCTTC. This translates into CASYGQANYGYTF.

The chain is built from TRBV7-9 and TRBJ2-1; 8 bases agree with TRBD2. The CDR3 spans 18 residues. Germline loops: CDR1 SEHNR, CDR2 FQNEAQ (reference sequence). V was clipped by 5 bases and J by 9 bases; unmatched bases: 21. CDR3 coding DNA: TGTGCCAGCAGCCCCCCTCGAAGAGCTAGCGGGTTTAGCAGTGAGCAGTTCTTC. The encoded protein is CASSPPRRASGFSSEQFF.

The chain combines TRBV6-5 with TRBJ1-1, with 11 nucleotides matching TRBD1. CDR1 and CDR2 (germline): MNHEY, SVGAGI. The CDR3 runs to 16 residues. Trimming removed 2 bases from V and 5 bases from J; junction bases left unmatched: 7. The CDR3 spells CASSYPRTGGLTEAFF. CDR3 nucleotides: TGTGCCAGCAGTTACCCCCGGACAGGGGGCTTAACTGAAGCTTTCTTT.

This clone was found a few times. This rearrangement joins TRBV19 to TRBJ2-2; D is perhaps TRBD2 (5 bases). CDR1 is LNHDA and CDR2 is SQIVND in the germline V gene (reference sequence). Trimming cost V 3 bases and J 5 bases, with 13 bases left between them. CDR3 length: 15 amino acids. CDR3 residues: CASSILQPGTGELFF. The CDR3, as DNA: TGTGCCAGTAGTATCTTACAACCGGGGACCGGGGAGCTGTTTTTT.

The DNA of the CDR3 is TGTGCCAGCAGACTATTGACTAGCGGGAGTAGTTCCCAGTACTTC. It yields the protein CASRLLTSGSSSQYF. The V call is TRBV27, the J call TRBJ2-5; 12 bases agree with TRBD2. The length of the CDR3 is 15 residues. V lost 6 bases, J lost 9 bases, and 11 bases stayed unmatched. Germline V lookup: CDR1 MNHEY, CDR2 SMNVEV (reference sequence).

The CDR3: CASNPGGAVSTDTQYF. CDR3 nucleotides: TGTGCCAGTAATCCAGGGGGCGCAGTCAGCACAGATACGCAGTATTTT. This chain connects TRBV19 to TRBJ2-3; 8 bases agree with TRBD1. This CDR3 spans 16 amino acids. CDR1 is LNHDA, CDR2 SQIVND, per germline (reference sequence). J was trimmed by 0 bases and V by 7 bases; bases with no gene match: 9.

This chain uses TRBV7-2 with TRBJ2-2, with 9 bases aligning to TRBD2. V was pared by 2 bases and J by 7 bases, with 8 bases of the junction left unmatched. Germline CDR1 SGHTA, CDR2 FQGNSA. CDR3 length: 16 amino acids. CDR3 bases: TGTGCCAGCAGCTTAATGGGCGGGAGGGCCTTCGGGGAGCTGTTTTTT. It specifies CASSLMGGRAFGELFF.

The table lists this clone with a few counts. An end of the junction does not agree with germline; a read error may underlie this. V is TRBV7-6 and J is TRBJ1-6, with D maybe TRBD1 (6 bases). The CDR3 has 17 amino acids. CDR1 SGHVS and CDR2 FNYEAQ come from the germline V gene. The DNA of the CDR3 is TGTGCCAGCAGCACAATGGTTAGACAGGCGGATAATTCAGCCCTCCACTTT. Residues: CASSTMVRQADNSALHF.

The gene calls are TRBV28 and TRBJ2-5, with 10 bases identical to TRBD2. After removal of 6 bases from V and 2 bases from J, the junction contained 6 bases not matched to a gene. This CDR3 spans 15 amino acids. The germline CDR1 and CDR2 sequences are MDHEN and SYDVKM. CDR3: CASSRTSGVQETQYF. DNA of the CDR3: TGTGCCAGCAGCCGGACTAGCGGTGTTCAAGAGACCCAGTACTTC.

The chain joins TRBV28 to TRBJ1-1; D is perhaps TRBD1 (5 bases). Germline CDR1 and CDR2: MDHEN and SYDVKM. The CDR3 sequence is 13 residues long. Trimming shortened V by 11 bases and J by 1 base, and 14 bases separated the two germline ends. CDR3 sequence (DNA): TGTGCCGGGGCAGAGACAGCGAACACTGAAGCTTTCTTT. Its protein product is CAGAETANTEAFF.

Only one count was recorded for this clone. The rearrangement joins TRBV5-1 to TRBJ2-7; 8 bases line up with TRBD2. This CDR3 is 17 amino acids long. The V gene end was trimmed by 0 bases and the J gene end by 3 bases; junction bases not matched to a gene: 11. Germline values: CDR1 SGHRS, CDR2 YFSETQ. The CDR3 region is CASSLEPTSGSYYEQYF. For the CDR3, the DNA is TGCGCCAGCAGCTTGGAACCAACAAGCGGGAGTTACTACGAGCAGTACTTC.

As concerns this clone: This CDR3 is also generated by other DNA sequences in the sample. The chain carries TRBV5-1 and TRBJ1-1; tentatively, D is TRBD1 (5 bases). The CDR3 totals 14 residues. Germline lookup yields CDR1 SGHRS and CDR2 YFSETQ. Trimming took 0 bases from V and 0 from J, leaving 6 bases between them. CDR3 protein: CASSLGGMNTEAFF. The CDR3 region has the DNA TGCGCCAGCAGCTTGGGGGGCATGAACACTGAAGCTTTCTTT.

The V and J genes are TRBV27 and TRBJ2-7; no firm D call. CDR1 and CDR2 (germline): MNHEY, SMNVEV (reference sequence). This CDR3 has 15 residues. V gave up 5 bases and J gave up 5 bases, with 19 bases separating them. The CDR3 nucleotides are TGTGCCAGCAGTCCGCACCCGGAAGAGGCCCACGAGCAGTACTTC. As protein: CASSPHPEEAHEQYF.

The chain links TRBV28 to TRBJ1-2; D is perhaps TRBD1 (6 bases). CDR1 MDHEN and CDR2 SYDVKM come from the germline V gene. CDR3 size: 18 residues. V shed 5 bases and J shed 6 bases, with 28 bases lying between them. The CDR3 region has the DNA TGTGCCAGCAGTGGCCCCAGACCCGCGGGGGGCGAGGCGGATGGCTACACCTTC. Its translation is CASSGPRPAGGEADGYTF.

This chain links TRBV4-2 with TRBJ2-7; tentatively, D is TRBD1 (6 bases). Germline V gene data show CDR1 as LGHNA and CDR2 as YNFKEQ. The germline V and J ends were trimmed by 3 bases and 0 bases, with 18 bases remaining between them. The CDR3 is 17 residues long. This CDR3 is CASSQDPRGTLSYEQYF. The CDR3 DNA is TGTGCCAGCAGCCAGGACCCTAGGGGGACGCTCTCCTACGAGCAGTACTTC.

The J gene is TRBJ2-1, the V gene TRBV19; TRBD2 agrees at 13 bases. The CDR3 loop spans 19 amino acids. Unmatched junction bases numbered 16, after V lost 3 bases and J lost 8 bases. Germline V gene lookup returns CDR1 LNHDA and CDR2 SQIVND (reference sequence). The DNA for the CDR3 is TGTGCCAGTAGTATTGGACTAGCGGGAGCGACTTATATAGGGGATGAGCAGTTCTTC. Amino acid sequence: CASSIGLAGATYIGDEQFF.

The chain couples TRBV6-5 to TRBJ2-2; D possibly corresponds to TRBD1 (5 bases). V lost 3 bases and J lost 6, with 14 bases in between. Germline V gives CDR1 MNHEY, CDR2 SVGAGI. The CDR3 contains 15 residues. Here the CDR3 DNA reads TGTGCCAGCAGTTATCGAAGAAGGGGTGCCGGGGAGCTGTTTTTT. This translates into CASSYRRRGAGELFF.

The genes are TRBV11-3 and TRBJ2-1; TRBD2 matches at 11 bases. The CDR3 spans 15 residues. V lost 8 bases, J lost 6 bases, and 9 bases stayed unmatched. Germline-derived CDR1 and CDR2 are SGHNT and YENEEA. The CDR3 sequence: CASAPGLAVTNEQFF. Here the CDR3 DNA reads TGTGCCAGCGCCCCGGGACTAGCGGTAACCAATGAGCAGTTCTTC. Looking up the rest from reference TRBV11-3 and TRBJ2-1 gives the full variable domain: EAGVVQSPRYKIIEKKQPVAFWCNPISGHNTLYWYLQNLGQGPELLIRYENEEAVDDSQLPKDRFSAERLKGVDSTLKIQPAELGDSAVYLCASAPGLAVTNEQFFGPGTRLTVL.

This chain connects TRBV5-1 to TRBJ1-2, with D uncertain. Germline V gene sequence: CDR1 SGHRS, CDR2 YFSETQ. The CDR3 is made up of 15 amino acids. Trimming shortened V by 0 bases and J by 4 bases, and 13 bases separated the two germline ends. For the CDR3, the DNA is TGCGCCAGCAGCTTGGCCTTTAAGAGTAGCTATGGCTACACCTTC. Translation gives CASSLAFKSSYGYTF.

In DNA, the CDR3 is TGTGCCAGCACCGAGCGGGGGACAGGGGATGGGAAACTGTTTTTT. The encoded protein is CASTERGTGDGKLFF. The chain combines TRBV6-1 with TRBJ1-4; TRBD1 matches at 10 bases. The length of the CDR3 is 15 residues. Germline-derived CDR1 and CDR2 are MNHNS and SASEGT. After removal of 7 bases from V and 11 bases from J, the junction contained 13 bases not matched to a gene.

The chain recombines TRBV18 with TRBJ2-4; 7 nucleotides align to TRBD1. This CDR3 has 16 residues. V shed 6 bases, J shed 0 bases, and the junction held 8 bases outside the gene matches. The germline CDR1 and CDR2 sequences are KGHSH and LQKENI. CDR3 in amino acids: CASSPGQQIAKNIQYF. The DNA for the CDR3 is TGTGCCAGCTCCCCGGGACAGCAGATAGCCAAAAACATTCAGTACTTC.

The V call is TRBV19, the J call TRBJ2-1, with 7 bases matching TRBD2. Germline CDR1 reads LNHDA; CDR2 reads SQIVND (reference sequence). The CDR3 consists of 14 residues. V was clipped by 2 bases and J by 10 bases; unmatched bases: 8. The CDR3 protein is CASSITGGGLEQFF. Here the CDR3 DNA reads TGTGCCAGTAGTATAACGGGAGGAGGCCTAGAGCAGTTCTTC.

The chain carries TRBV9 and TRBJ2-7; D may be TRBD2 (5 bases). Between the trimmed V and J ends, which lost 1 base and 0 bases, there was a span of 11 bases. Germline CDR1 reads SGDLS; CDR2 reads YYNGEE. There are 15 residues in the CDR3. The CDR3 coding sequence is TGTGCCAGCAGCGTAACGGGTGGGAGCTCCTACGAGCAGTACTTC. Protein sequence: CASSVTGGSSYEQYF. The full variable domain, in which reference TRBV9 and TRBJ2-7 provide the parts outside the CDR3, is DSGVTQTPKHLITATGQRVTLRCSPRSGDLSVYWYQQSLDQGLQFLIQYYNGEERAKGNILERFSAQQFPDLHSELNLSSLELGDSALYFCASSVTGGSSYEQYFGPGTRLTVT.

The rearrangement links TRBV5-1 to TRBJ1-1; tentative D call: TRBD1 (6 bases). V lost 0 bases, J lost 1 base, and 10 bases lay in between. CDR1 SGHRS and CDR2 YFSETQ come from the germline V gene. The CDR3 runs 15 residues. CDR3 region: CASSLGLTGNTEAFF. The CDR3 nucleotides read TGCGCCAGCAGCTTGGGGCTGACAGGGAACACTGAAGCTTTCTTT. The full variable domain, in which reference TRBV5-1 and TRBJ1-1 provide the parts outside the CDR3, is KAGVTQTPRYLIKTRGQQVTLSCSPISGHRSVSWYQQTPGQGLQFLFEYFSETQRNKGNFPGRFSGRQFSNSRSEMNVSTLELGDSALYLCASSLGLTGNTEAFFGQGTRLTVV.

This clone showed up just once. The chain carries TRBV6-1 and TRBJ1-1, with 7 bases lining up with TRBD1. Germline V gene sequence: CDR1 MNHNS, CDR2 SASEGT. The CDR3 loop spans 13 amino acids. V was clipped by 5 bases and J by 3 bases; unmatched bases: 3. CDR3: CASSLQGDTEAFF. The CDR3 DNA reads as TGTGCCAGCAGTCTGCAGGGGGACACTGAAGCTTTCTTT.